The present T cell receptor (beta chain) was sequenced within a study of blood T cell repertoires in COVID-19. For the study at large: Samples representing acute and convalescent COVID-19 were sourced from the United States, Italy and Spain.

This CDR3 has 13 amino acids. With 1 base removed from V and 3 bases from J, the gap between germline ends came to 7 bases. The germline V gene encodes CDR1 KGHSH and CDR2 LQKENI. This clone was seen once. The authors' processing: Nucleated cell counts were estimated from reference gene primer amplification. Only in-frame clones appear in the TCRdb table, and some are missing; sequencing was by immunoSEQ multiplex PCR. From that table come the V and J calls and clone size; the DNA was used to work out D and trimming. The sample yields approximately 390,000 clones, around 90% seen once. The gene calls are TRBV18 and TRBJ2-7; the D gene is possibly TRBD2 (5 bases). Sequenced sample: peripheral blood. This receptor was obtained from a man aged 18-30 years with active or convalescent COVID-19. The CDR3 DNA reads TGTGCCAGCTCACCACAGGGAGACTACGAGCAGTACTTC. It translates to CASSPQGDYEQYF.